A selection of T cell receptor beta chains follows, all from one sample in a study of blood T cell repertoires in COVID-19. Some clones are missing from TCRdb's copy, which holds only in-frame ones; the method was immunoSEQ multiplex PCR. The sample lists over 200,000 clones; approximately 81% were seen once. Sequencing was done on a sample of PBMCs or T cells enriched from blood (not recorded which). Receptors originate from a man between 35 and 55 years old who had recovered from COVID-19. Each CDR3 is given with its conserved first and last residue. A D gene is named only where the DNA matches it firmly. For some rows the clone size is stated as once, few or many, or as a class when expanded; others skip it.

few TRBJ1-1 TRBV4-1 - CASSQDPGVAEAFF TGCGCCAGCAGCCAAGATCCAGGGGTAGCTGAAGCTTTCTTT
few TRBJ2-5 TRBV29-1 - CSVDGYQETQYF TGCAGCGTTGACGGGTACCAAGAGACCCAGTACTTC
- TRBJ2-7 TRBV11-3 TRBD2 CASIKPGLAGGCKGAEQYF TGTGCCAGCATCAAACCGGGACTAGCGGGAGGGTGTAAAGGGGCCGAGCAGTACTTC
- TRBJ2-1 TRBV7-6 - CASSTGSYNEQFF TGTGCCAGCAGCACAGGCTCCTACAATGAGCAGTTCTTC
- TRBJ1-3 TRBV9 - CASSVAPLVENTIYF TGTGCCAGCAGCGTAGCTCCTCTGGTGGAGAACACCATATATTTT
- TRBJ2-5 TRBV5-1 - CASSLAHRSETQYF TGCGCCAGCAGCTTGGCCCACAGATCAGAGACCCAGTACTTC
- TRBJ1-2 TRBV4-3 - CASSQETGYGYTF TGCGCCAGCAGCCAAGAGACAGGCTATGGCTACACCTTC
- TRBJ1-5 TRBV27 - CASSLTAPSGYSNQPQHF TGTGCCAGCAGTTTAACAGCGCCTTCAGGGTATAGCAATCAGCCCCAGCATTTT
- TRBJ1-2 TRBV9 TRBD1 CASSPRDRVDYGYTF TGTGCCAGCAGCCCACGGGACAGGGTGGACTATGGCTACACCTTC
- TRBJ2-1 TRBV2 - CASSDPGVGYEQFF TGTGCCAGCAGCGACCCCGGGGTCGGTTATGAGCAGTTCTTC
- TRBJ1-3 TRBV2 - CASSDRQGWGNTIYF TGTGCCAGCAGTGATAGGCAGGGATGGGGAAACACCATATATTTT
- TRBJ2-4 TRBV12-3/TRBV12-4 TRBD2 CASSAGTTFQYF TGTGCCAGCAGCGCCGGGACTACCTTTCAGTACTTC
- TRBJ2-5 TRBV15 TRBD2 CATSRDTGRVFETQYF TGTGCCACCAGCAGAGATACTGGGAGGGTATTTGAGACCCAGTACTTC
- TRBJ1-1 TRBV27 - CASSLRQGREAFF TGTGCCAGCAGCCTAAGGCAGGGCCGTGAAGCTTTCTTT
- TRBJ1-2 TRBV20-1 - CSASEGDGYTF TGCAGTGCTAGCGAGGGCGATGGCTACACCTTC
- TRBJ1-6 TRBV28 TRBD1 CATLRGQGGLYRNSPLHF TGTGCCACCCTCCGAGGACAGGGTGGGCTATATCGTAATTCACCCCTCCACTTT
- TRBJ2-5 TRBV5-4 - CASSLDFRETQYF TGTGCCAGCAGCTTGGATTTTCGGGAGACCCAGTACTTC
- TRBJ2-7 TRBV30 TRBD1 CAWRGTGRSYEQYF TGTGCCTGGAGAGGGACAGGGCGCTCCTACGAGCAGTACTTC
- TRBJ2-7 TRBV9 - CASSVGGRSYEQYF TGTGCCAGCAGCGTAGGGGGCCGCTCCTACGAGCAGTACTTC
- TRBJ1-2 TRBV2 TRBD1 CASRAAGTGGEGYTF TGTGCCAGCCGAGCTGCCGGGACAGGGGGGGAAGGCTACACCTTC
once TRBJ2-7 TRBV27 - CASSLSREAYEQYF TGTGCCAGCAGTTTAAGCAGGGAGGCCTACGAGCAGTACTTC
- TRBJ1-1 TRBV5-1 TRBD1 CASSPLQGVLPFF TGCGCCAGCAGCCCACTACAGGGGGTGTTACCTTTCTTT
- TRBJ2-7 TRBV27 - CASSLLGVSYEQYF TGTGCCAGCAGCCTACTCGGGGTGAGCTACGAGCAGTACTTC
once TRBJ2-2 TRBV2 - CASSGDYPNTGELFF TGTGCCAGCAGTGGAGACTATCCGAACACCGGGGAGCTGTTTTTT
- TRBJ2-5 TRBV7-6 TRBD1 CASSPGTGISETQYF TGTGCCAGCAGTCCCGGGACAGGGATATCGGAGACCCAGTACTTC
- TRBJ2-1 TRBV7-9 TRBD2 CASSSGLAEAGHNEQFF TGTGCCAGCAGCTCGGGACTAGCGGAAGCGGGCCACAATGAGCAGTTCTTC
- TRBJ1-1 TRBV18 - CASSPGRGTEAFF TGTGCCAGCTCTCCCGGGCGGGGGACTGAAGCTTTCTTT
- TRBJ1-4 TRBV9 - CASSVSGPNEKLFF TGTGCCAGCAGCGTATCAGGGCCTAATGAAAAACTGTTTTTT
- TRBJ2-7 TRBV4-3 - CASSQVRDSSYEQYF TGCGCCAGCAGCCAAGTCCGGGACTCCTCCTACGAGCAGTACTTC
- TRBJ1-2 TRBV7-9 TRBD1 CASSERGGNYGYTF TGTGCCAGCAGCGAGAGAGGGGGCAACTATGGCTACACCTTC
- TRBJ1-1 TRBV5-8 TRBD1 CASSFRTGGFDTEAFF TGTGCCAGCAGCTTCCGTACAGGGGGCTTTGACACTGAAGCTTTCTTT
- TRBJ2-5 TRBV29-1 TRBD2 CSVEGIGGTSGRAGTQYF TGCAGCGTTGAAGGGATAGGGGGGACTAGCGGGAGGGCCGGGACCCAGTACTTC
- TRBJ1-6 TRBV7-9 - CASSLRGGTYNSPLHF TGTGCCAGCAGCTTACGAGGGGGAACCTATAATTCACCCCTCCACTTT
once TRBJ2-7 TRBV11-2 TRBD2 CASSLMTSNPSYEQYF TGTGCCAGCAGCTTGATGACTAGCAACCCCTCCTACGAGCAGTACTTC
- TRBJ2-1 TRBV13 TRBD2 CASSYTSGSIDEQFF TGTGCCAGCAGCTACACTAGCGGGAGTATCGATGAGCAGTTCTTC
- TRBJ1-5 TRBV7-2 - CASSFLGGWSNQPQHF TGTGCCAGCAGCTTCTTGGGAGGGTGGAGCAATCAGCCCCAGCATTTT
- TRBJ1-5 TRBV28 TRBD1 CASSLYRTGRLSNQPQHF TGTGCCAGCAGTTTATACCGGACAGGGCGTCTGAGCAATCAGCCCCAGCATTTT